The T cell receptor beta chain described here comes from a study of cytomegalovirus exposure and HLA in healthy donors. Details on this clone: Its antigen is unidentified.

Nominally healthy donors provided the samples, though records likely missed some immune exposures. The PCR used 60 Vbeta and 13 Jbeta primers. Sequenced by immunoSEQ multiplex PCR; TCRdb stores in-frame clones only, minus some. The table shows about 38,000 clones, with 66% occurring only once. Germline CDR1 is SQVTM and CDR2 is ANQGSEA. The CDR3 is 17 residues long. V lost 6 bases to trimming and J lost 2 bases; unmatched junction nucleotides: 15. Study results and limitations: An apparent linkage of common viral pathogens to several of the most significant clusters emerged in a later analysis. The study dropped some indistinguishable V segments, TRBV6-2 and TRBV6-3 among them.

J is TRBJ2-2 and V is TRBV29-1; 7 bases line up with TRBD1. Sequencing was done on a sample of PBMCs. This clonotype was obtained from a man aged 45-65 years in good health and CMV-seropositive. DNA for the CDR3: TGCAGCGTAAAAATCTACTCCAGGGGGACCAACACCGGGGAGCTGTTTTTT. This gives the protein CSVKIYSRGTNTGELFF.